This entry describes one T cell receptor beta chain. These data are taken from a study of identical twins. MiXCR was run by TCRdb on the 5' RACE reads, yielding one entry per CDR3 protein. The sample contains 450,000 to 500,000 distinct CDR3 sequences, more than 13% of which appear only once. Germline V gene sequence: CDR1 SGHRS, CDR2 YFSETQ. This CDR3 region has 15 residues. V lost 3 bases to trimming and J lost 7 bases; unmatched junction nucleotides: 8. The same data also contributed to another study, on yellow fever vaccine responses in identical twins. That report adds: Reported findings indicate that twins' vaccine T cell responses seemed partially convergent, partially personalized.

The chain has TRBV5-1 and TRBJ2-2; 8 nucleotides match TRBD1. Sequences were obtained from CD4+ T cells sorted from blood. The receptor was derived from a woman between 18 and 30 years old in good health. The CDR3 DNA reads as TGCGCCAGCAGCTCCGGGACAGGAATCCTCGGGGAGCTGTTTTTT. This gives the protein CASSSGTGILGELFF.